Below, 18 T cell receptor beta chains from the same sample are listed, as sequenced in a study of blood T cell repertoires in COVID-19. Repertoires were generated with immunoSEQ multiplex PCR, while TCRdb's copy carries only in-frame clones and drops some. The sample lists over 130,000 clones, roughly 80% occurring once. The sample was peripheral blood. The receptors come from a woman in her fifties or sixties with active or convalescent COVID-19.

This clone was seen a few times. V and J are TRBV11-2 and TRBJ2-1; 12 positions match TRBD2. The junction had 8 bases not matched to a gene; V was cut back by 1 base and J by 4 bases. CDR3 length: 18 residues. Germline V gene lookup returns CDR1 SGHAT and CDR2 FQNNGV. In DNA form, the CDR3 reads TGTGCCAGCAGCTTAGCCGCTAGCGGGGGGGCCGGGTACAATGAGCAGTTCTTC. Its translation is CASSLAASGGAGYNEQFF.

The V call is TRBV4-3, the J call TRBJ2-7, with a weak D call TRBD2 (6 bases). This CDR3 comprises 16 residues. Germline values: CDR1 LGHNA, CDR2 YSLEER. Trimming took 0 bases from V and 2 from J, leaving 14 bases between them. For the CDR3, the DNA is TGCGCCAGCAGCCAAGATATGGCTAGCGTCACCTACGAGCAGTACTTC. Protein sequence: CASSQDMASVTYEQYF.

This clone appeared once. V and J are TRBV21-1 and TRBJ2-3; the table's D gene call, TRBD2, was not cross checked with the DNA. TRBV21-1 is designated a pseudogene. The CDR3 consists of 18 residues. The CDR3 DNA is TGTGCCGTAGAACCGCCGGGACTAGCGGGGAGGGTCACAGATACGCAGTATTTT. This sequence encodes CAVEPPGLAGRVTDTQYF.

The sample holds one count of this clone. The chain is built from TRBV5-5 and TRBJ2-1, with D possibly TRBD2 on 5 matching bases. CDR1 is SGHKS and CDR2 is YYEKEE in the germline V gene (reference sequence). The CDR3 has 14 residues. Trimming shortened V by 6 bases and J by 4 bases, and 14 bases separated the two germline ends. CDR3 coding DNA: TGTGCCAGCACCCGCCCTAGCCTATACAATGAGCAGTTCTTC. Protein sequence: CASTRPSLYNEQFF. Full variable domain (missing parts from reference TRBV5-5 and TRBJ2-1): DAGVTQSPTHLIKTRGQQVTLRCSPISGHKSVSWYQQVLGQGPQFIFQYYEKEERGRGNFPDRFSARQFPNYSSELNVNALLLGDSALYLCASTRPSLYNEQFFGPGTRLTVL.

This clone was found once. CDR3 residues: CASSVGTRRGQYF. The CDR3 nucleotides read TGTGCCAGCAGCGTCGGTACCCGCCGTGGGCAGTATTTT. The chain recombines TRBV7-2 with TRBJ2-3; D unresolved. V lost 5 bases and J 11 bases, leaving 17 bases between the germline ends. This CDR3 comprises 13 residues. Germline lookup yields CDR1 SGHTA and CDR2 FQGNSA. Full variable domain (missing parts from reference TRBV7-2 and TRBJ2-3): GAGVSQSPSNKVTEKGKDVELRCDPISGHTALYWYRQSLGQGLEFLIYFQGNSAPDKSGLPSDRFSAERTGGSVSTLTIQRTQQEDSAVYLCASSVGTRRGQYFGPGTRLTVL.

The chain carries TRBV28 and TRBJ2-5, with 9 bases identical to TRBD2. The germline V gene has CDR1 MDHEN and CDR2 SYDVKM. Trimming took 3 bases from V and 5 from J; bases not matched to a gene: 4. CDR3 length: 14 residues. The CDR3 is CASSFTSGRETQYF. For the CDR3, the DNA is TGTGCCAGCAGTTTTACTAGCGGGCGGGAGACCCAGTACTTC. Looking up the rest from reference TRBV28 and TRBJ2-5 gives the full variable domain: DVKVTQSSRYLVKRTGEKVFLECVQDMDHENMFWYRQDPGLGLRLIYFSYDVKMKEKGDIPEGYSVSREKKERFSLILESASTNQTSMYLCASSFTSGRETQYFGPGTRLLVL.

The chain couples TRBV30 to TRBJ1-2, with D uncertain. V lost 4 bases and J 7 bases, leaving 16 bases between the germline ends. The CDR3 is 13 amino acids. Germline V gene sequence: CDR1 GTSNPN, CDR2 SVGIG (reference sequence). As DNA, the CDR3 is TGTGCCTGGAAAATGGTGGCCGGGAGTGGCTACACCTTC. As protein: CAWKMVAGSGYTF.

This clone appeared a few times. J is TRBJ2-1 and V is TRBV28; 10 positions agree with TRBD2. V shed 7 bases and J 7 bases; nucleotides not matched to a gene: 7. The CDR3 is 14 amino acids. Germline values: CDR1 MDHEN, CDR2 SYDVKM. CDR3 amino acids: CASMERGGSNEQFF. DNA of the CDR3: TGTGCCAGCATGGAGCGGGGGGGATCTAATGAGCAGTTCTTC.

This clone was counted only a few times. The V gene is TRBV6-4, the J gene TRBJ1-1, with a tentative D call TRBD1 (5 bases). Germline loops: CDR1 MRHNA, CDR2 SNTAGT. V gave up 2 bases and J gave up 11 bases, with 15 bases separating them. This CDR3 is built from 13 residues. DNA of the CDR3: TGTGCCAGCAGTGACGCAGGGATCATCGTGGCTTTCTTT. Its translation is CASSDAGIIVAFF.

This clone was picked up one time. The chain carries TRBV7-9 and TRBJ1-4; the match to TRBD1 covers 9 bases. Per the germline V gene, CDR1 is SEHNR and CDR2 is FQNEAQ (reference sequence). CDR3 length: 15 residues. The trim removed 4 bases at V and 3 bases at J, leaving 3 bases unmatched. DNA for the CDR3: TGTGCCAGCAGCTCTCGACAGGGGGCTAATGAAAAACTGTTTTTT. Translation gives CASSSRQGANEKLFF.

V and J are TRBV7-3 and TRBJ2-5, with 11 bases matching TRBD1. The V and J ends lost 2 bases and 3 bases, in that order; junction bases with no gene match: 2. Germline V gene data show CDR1 as SGHTA and CDR2 as FQGTGA. The CDR3 length is 15 residues. CDR3 region: CASSLGTGGKETQYF. The CDR3 DNA reads as TGTGCCAGCAGCTTAGGGACAGGGGGGAAAGAGACCCAGTACTTC.

J is TRBJ2-1 and V is TRBV11-2; D uncertain. The V and J ends lost 0 bases and 7 bases respectively, with 16 bases between them. CDR3 length equals 16 residues. CDR1 is SGHAT, CDR2 FQNNGV, per germline. The CDR3 DNA sequence: TGTGCCAGCAGCTTAGACTACTCCAAGAGCCATAATGAGCAGTTCTTC. Amino acid sequence: CASSLDYSKSHNEQFF. The full variable domain, rest sourced from reference TRBV11-2 and TRBJ2-1, is EAGVAQSPRYKIIEKRQSVAFWCNPISGHATLYWYQQILGQGPKLLIQFQNNGVVDDSQLPKDRFSAERLKGVDSTLKIQPAKLEDSAVYLCASSLDYSKSHNEQFFGPGTRLTVL.

The V gene is TRBV5-1, the J gene TRBJ1-1; D ambiguous. The CDR3 length is 12 residues. V lost 5 bases and J lost 9, with 14 bases in between. CDR1 and CDR2 from the germline V gene are SGHRS and YFSETQ. CDR3 DNA: TGCGCCAGCAGACATCCCAGTGGTAAAGCTTTCTTT. Translated: CASRHPSGKAFF. The variable domain in full, with the rest retrieved from reference TRBV5-1 and TRBJ1-1, is KAGVTQTPRYLIKTRGQQVTLSCSPISGHRSVSWYQQTPGQGLQFLFEYFSETQRNKGNFPGRFSGRQFSNSRSEMNVSTLELGDSALYLCASRHPSGKAFFGQGTRLTVV.

The chain couples TRBV7-8 to TRBJ2-5; possibly TRBD2 for D (6 bases). The V end was cut by 7 bases, the J end by 2 bases, with 14 bases between. This CDR3 is 14 amino acids long. The V gene's germline CDR1 is SGHVS and CDR2 FQNEAQ. CDR3 residues: CASNPGGIQETQYF. CDR3 DNA sequence: TGTGCCAGCAACCCTGGGGGGATACAAGAGACCCAGTACTTC.

V is TRBV4-2 and J is TRBJ1-6; 8 positions agree with TRBD1. V lost 0 bases and J lost 9; bases outside the gene matches: 7. Per the germline V gene, CDR1 is LGHNA and CDR2 is YNFKEQ. The CDR3 covers 16 residues. This chain's CDR3 is CASSQDDGQGGSPLHF. CDR3 nucleotide sequence: TGTGCCAGCAGCCAAGATGACGGACAGGGCGGTTCACCCCTCCACTTT.

This clone has just one count. The gene calls are TRBV6-2 or TRBV6-3 and TRBJ2-1; 7 bases align to TRBD2. Germline CDR1 MNHEY, CDR2 SVGEGT. J gave up 9 bases and V 0 bases, and 11 bases lay outside the gene matches. The CDR3 is 16 residues long. The DNA of the CDR3 is TGTGCCAGCAGTTACTCGGGCGGGAGCCTCGGAATTGAGCAGTTCTTC. Amino acid sequence: CASSYSGGSLGIEQFF.

The V gene is TRBV6-5, the J gene TRBJ1-1, with D possibly being TRBD1 (6 bases). Germline assignment: CDR1 MNHEY and CDR2 SVGAGI. The CDR3 covers 13 residues. Trimming stripped 6 bases from V and 3 bases from J, with 11 bases between. The CDR3 DNA reads as TGTGCCAGCAGGCCCAACAGGGACACTGAAGCTTTCTTT. As protein: CASRPNRDTEAFF.

The V call is TRBV5-1, the J call TRBJ2-5; D perhaps matches TRBD2 (6 bases). The CDR3 extends over 14 amino acids. CDR1 is SGHRS, CDR2 YFSETQ, per germline. Trimming took off 9 bases at V and 1 base at J, with 16 bases between the two ends. The CDR3 nucleotides read TGCGCCACCTCTGTGGGGCGGGGCCAAGAGACCCAGTACTTC. Its protein product is CATSVGRGQETQYF.